This TCR beta chain was identified in a study of pediatric ulcerative colitis. Notes on the study in general: Clonal expansions reduced rectal repertoire diversity in acute severe colitis.

Samples were sequenced at Survey level, maximum 500,000 reads. The repertoire was sequenced with immunoSEQ multiplex PCR; TCRdb's copy has only in-frame clones and lacks some. Among 30,000 to 35,000 clones, around 80% were seen once, and the ten largest hold 0.85% to 1.3%. Germline-derived CDR1 and CDR2 are SSHAT and FNYEAQ (reference sequence). This CDR3 contains 14 residues. Rectal tissue came from one to two pinch biopsies taken at colonoscopy. Comment on this clone: Its antigen is unknown. A junction boundary mismatches the germline segment, possibly from a read error.

The specimen sequenced was gut tissue. The chain has TRBV7-7 and TRBJ1-2; TRBD1 aligns across 9 bases. This sequence originates from a boy between 5 and 17 years old with mild ulcerative colitis. The CDR3 nucleotides are TGTGCTAGCAGAAATAGGGGACAGGGCTATGGCTACACCTTC. Protein sequence: CASRNRGQGYGYTF.